This T cell receptor beta chain is drawn from a study of T-cell reconstitution after alpha-beta-depleted transplantation in children. The TCRbeta library was prepared with unique molecular identifiers. TCRdb passed the PCR reads through MiXCR, listing each CDR3 protein once. The table records a few hundred thousand distinct CDR3 sequences, about a fifth of them present only once. This clonotype came up a few times. Germline V lookup: CDR1 SQVTM, CDR2 ANQGSEA. The length of the CDR3 is 14 residues. The V end was cut by 5 bases, the J end by 2 bases, with 15 bases between. The origin of this receptor is a human donor who donated a stem cell graft to a child with acute myeloid leukemia. The chain carries TRBV29-1 and TRBJ1-2; tentatively, D is TRBD1 (5 bases). This specimen consisted of PBMCs from the stem cell graft donor, obtained from the stem cell graft. Here the CDR3 reads CSVTLTAGNYGYTF. The CDR3 nucleotides read TGCAGCGTTACCTTAACCGCAGGGAACTATGGCTACACCTTC.